These 25 T cell receptor beta chains came from one sample sequenced in a study of T cell responses to AZD1222 COVID-19 vaccine. Profiling relied on immunoSEQ multiplex PCR, and the TCRdb table lists in-frame clones only, not all of them. The sample holds approximately 160,000 clones; 90% are singletons and the top ten take 2.5% to 3%. The sequencing used peripheral blood, collected on day 0 of AZD1222 vaccination. The receptors stem from an adult in good health.

The V and J genes are TRBV14 and TRBJ2-2, with a weak D call TRBD2 (6 bases). The CDR3 consists of 18 residues. V was shortened by 1 base and J by 3 bases, with 18 bases between the two germline ends. CDR1 is SGHDN and CDR2 is FVKESK in the germline V gene. This chain's CDR3 is CASSQGRLRGLDTGELFF. Written as DNA, the CDR3 is TGTGCCAGCAGCCAAGGACGTCTCCGGGGACTGGACACCGGGGAGCTGTTTTTT.

This clone was counted only a few times. The chain employs TRBV25-1 and TRBJ1-2, with 7 bases that match TRBD1. Germline V gene lookup returns CDR1 MGHDK and CDR2 SYGVNS. The CDR3 has 15 residues. V trimming: 3 bases; J trimming: 4 bases; junction bases outside the gene matches: 8. In DNA form, the CDR3 reads TGTGCCAGCAGTGACATCAGTTGGGACAGCTATGGCTACACCTTC. Its protein is CASSDISWDSYGYTF.

The chain has TRBV19 and TRBJ1-1, with TRBD1 matching 8 bases. After removal of 5 bases from V and 3 bases from J, the junction contained 8 bases not matched to a gene. Germline V gene lookup returns CDR1 LNHDA and CDR2 SQIVND (reference sequence). CDR3 length equals 15 residues. CDR3 in DNA: TGTGCCAGTAGTGATAACAGGGGGAGGTACACTGAAGCTTTCTTT. As protein: CASSDNRGRYTEAFF.

This clone was detected only once. The chain recombines TRBV19 with TRBJ1-2; unclear D gene. This CDR3 is 13 amino acids long. The germline V gene encodes CDR1 LNHDA and CDR2 SQIVND (reference sequence). The V end was cut by 3 bases, the J end by 3 bases, with 8 bases between. The CDR3 coding sequence is TGTGCCAGTAGTATGTGGACGGACTATGGCTACACCTTC. Translating gives CASSMWTDYGYTF.

The CDR3 sequence: CASSVRSANTDTQYF. CDR3 DNA: TGTGCCAGCAGCGTACGGTCTGCTAACACAGATACGCAGTATTTT. V gene TRBV9 combines with J gene TRBJ2-3; D call uncertain. CDR1 and CDR2 (germline): SGDLS, YYNGEE. V was trimmed by 1 base and J by 2 bases, leaving 11 bases between them. The CDR3 runs 15 residues.

A single count supports this clone. This sample includes further DNA sequences coding for the same CDR3. This rearrangement joins TRBV5-6 to TRBJ1-2, with D maybe TRBD1 (5 bases). The CDR3 is 13 residues long. Germline values: CDR1 SGHDT, CDR2 YYEEEE. V lost 1 base and J 8 bases, leaving 12 bases between the germline ends. DNA for the CDR3: TGTGCCAGCAGCTTGAGGCAGGGAGACGGCTACACCTTC. This translates into CASSLRQGDGYTF.

This chain uses TRBV7-9 with TRBJ2-4, with D possibly TRBD2 on 6 matching bases. CDR1 and CDR2 from the germline V gene are SEHNR and FQNEAQ (reference sequence). V lost 2 bases and J lost 3, with 14 bases in between. The CDR3 totals 16 residues. CDR3 sequence: CASSLSGAGGKNIQYF. Here the CDR3 DNA reads TGTGCCAGCAGCTTATCTGGAGCCGGGGGCAAAAACATTCAGTACTTC.

V gene TRBV6-5 combines with J gene TRBJ1-2; the match to TRBD1 covers 7 bases. The length of the CDR3 is 14 residues. Germline CDR1 MNHEY, CDR2 SVGAGI. The ends lost 10 bases at V and 1 base at J; junction bases unmatched: 9. CDR3 bases: TGTGCCACTCTGTCAGGGGGACGTAACTATGGCTACACCTTC. This encodes CATLSGGRNYGYTF.

This chain uses TRBV5-6 with TRBJ2-4, with 7 nucleotides matching TRBD1. This CDR3 is 13 amino acids long. CDR1 and CDR2 (germline): SGHDT, YYEEEE. The ends lost 3 bases at V and 6 bases at J; junction bases unmatched: 3. CDR3 DNA sequence: TGTGCCAGCAGCTCTCGACAGGGAAACATTCAGTACTTC. Translated: CASSSRQGNIQYF.

The rearrangement uses TRBV3-1 (or the pseudogene TRBV3-2) and TRBJ2-7; D is possibly TRBD1 (5 bases). Germline loops: CDR1 LGHDT, CDR2 YNNKEL (reference sequence). V was cut by 1 base and J by 3 bases, with 16 bases left in between. The CDR3 sequence is 16 residues long. CDR3 sequence (DNA): TGTGCCAGCAGCCAAGGACAGTTAGGATGGGGCTACGAGCAGTACTTC. Its translation is CASSQGQLGWGYEQYF.

With respect to this clone: The junction does not match germline at one end; this may be a read error. The chain uses TRBV12-3 or TRBV12-4 and TRBJ2-7; a possible D gene is TRBD2 (5 bases). CDR3 size: 12 residues. As DNA, the CDR3 is TGTGCCAGCAGCTTAGCCGGGGTCGAGCAGTACTTC. It encodes CASSLAGVEQYF.

This clone was observed a few times. Germline is not matched at one junction end, which may reflect a read error. This rearrangement joins TRBV7-7 to TRBJ2-5; the match to TRBD1 covers 8 bases. Germline V lookup: CDR1 SSHAT, CDR2 FNYEAQ (reference sequence). This CDR3 is built from 14 residues. The CDR3 is CASSRRQGQETQYF. The DNA of the CDR3 is TGTGCTAGCAGCCGCAGACAGGGGCAAGAGACCCAGTACTTC.

The chain carries TRBV19 and TRBJ2-7; D remains unclear. With 6 bases removed from V and 1 base from J, the gap between germline ends came to 13 bases. This CDR3 has 14 residues. Per the germline V gene, CDR1 is LNHDA and CDR2 is SQIVND (reference sequence). The CDR3 coding sequence is TGTGCCAGTAGCACGGCGACACCTTCCTACGAGCAGTACTTC. It translates to CASSTATPSYEQYF.

V is TRBV27 and J is TRBJ1-2, with D possibly being TRBD1 (5 bases). V was cut by 5 bases and J by 6 bases, with 22 bases left in between. This CDR3 has 16 amino acids. Germline lookup yields CDR1 MNHEY and CDR2 SMNVEV (reference sequence). CDR3 loop: CASSPHSPGTDDGYTF. The DNA of the CDR3 is TGTGCCAGCAGTCCACATTCACCTGGGACGGATGATGGCTACACCTTC.

The chain uses TRBV7-2 and TRBJ1-4, with a possible D match to TRBD1 (5 bases). In germline, CDR1 is SGHTA, CDR2 FQGNSA. V was cut by 1 base and J by 5 bases, with 14 bases left in between. The CDR3 has 16 residues. As DNA, the CDR3 is TGTGCCAGCAGCTTAGGTTACAGGTCCTCCAATGAAAAACTGTTTTTT. It translates to CASSLGYRSSNEKLFF.

This clone has just one count. V usage is TRBV5-5 and J usage is TRBJ1-2, with 9 bases identical to TRBD1. The CDR3 covers 15 residues. The germline CDR1 and CDR2 sequences are SGHKS and YYEKEE (reference sequence). Trimming at V came to 4 bases and at J to 2 bases, leaving 6 bases not matched to a gene. The CDR3 DNA reads as TGTGCCAGCAGCGGAGGGACAGGGAGAAACTATGGCTACACCTTC. Amino acids: CASSGGTGRNYGYTF.

The chain links TRBV7-8 to TRBJ2-5, with a possible D match to TRBD1 (6 bases). Trimming cost V 0 bases and J 1 base, with 6 bases left between them. From germline, CDR1 is SGHVS and CDR2 FQNEAQ. The CDR3 is 14 residues long. CDR3 DNA sequence: TGTGCCAGCAGCTTAGCGGGGGCCCAAGAGACCCAGTACTTC. This codes for CASSLAGAQETQYF.

The rearrangement links TRBV7-6 to TRBJ2-7; TRBD2 is a possible D gene (7 bases). Germline V gives CDR1 SGHVS, CDR2 FNYEAQ. The V and J ends lost 4 bases and 4 bases respectively, with 23 bases between them. The CDR3 has 17 residues. DNA for the CDR3: TGTGCCAGCAGCTCCCAGGGGACCCGGGGGGCGGGATACGAGCAGTACTTC. Translating gives CASSSQGTRGAGYEQYF. Full variable domain (missing parts from reference TRBV7-6 and TRBJ2-7): GAGVSQSPRYKVTKRGQDVALRCDPISGHVSLYWYRQALGQGPEFLTYFNYEAQQDKSGLPNDRFSAERPEGSISTLTIQRTEQRDSAMYRCASSSQGTRGAGYEQYFGPGTRLTVT.

The chain employs TRBV7-3 and TRBJ2-3; TRBD2 matches at 8 bases. From germline, CDR1 is SGHTA and CDR2 FQGTGA. Trimming removed 5 bases from V and 4 bases from J; junction bases left unmatched: 8. The CDR3 contains 15 residues. DNA of the CDR3: TGTGCCAGCAGCCAGCAGCGGGGGTCCGCAGATACGCAGTATTTT. Translated: CASSQQRGSADTQYF.

The chain employs TRBV6-5 and TRBJ2-2, with D perhaps matching TRBD1 (5 bases). CDR1 and CDR2 from the germline V gene are MNHEY and SVGAGI. This CDR3 has 14 amino acids. V lost 7 bases and J lost 7, with 16 bases in between. The CDR3 bases are TGTGCCAGCATCAGGGCAGGGTTGGTCGGGGAGCTGTTTTTT. Its translation is CASIRAGLVGELFF.

This chain links TRBV27 with TRBJ1-4; D uncertain. V gave up 5 bases and J gave up 10 bases, with 20 bases separating them. Germline-derived CDR1 and CDR2 are MNHEY and SMNVEV (reference sequence). The CDR3 is 15 residues long. The CDR3 region is CASSTGVSGPGKLFF. The CDR3 DNA follows: TGTGCCAGCAGTACCGGCGTGTCAGGACCCGGAAAACTGTTTTTT.

This clone was found once. This chain connects TRBV27 to TRBJ2-1; 11 positions agree with TRBD2. Germline loops: CDR1 MNHEY, CDR2 SMNVEV (reference sequence). The CDR3 consists of 15 residues. Unmatched junction bases numbered 7, after V lost 4 bases and J lost 8 bases. The CDR3 is CASSWVAGGLYEQFF. Here the CDR3 DNA reads TGTGCCAGCAGTTGGGTAGCGGGGGGGCTATATGAGCAGTTCTTC.

This chain's CDR3 is CASSSAGRGETQYF. CDR3 DNA: TGTGCCAGCAGCTCCGCGGGGCGGGGGGAGACCCAGTACTTC. The V call is TRBV7-2, the J call TRBJ2-5; 7 positions match TRBD2. CDR1 SGHTA and CDR2 FQGNSA come from the germline V gene. This CDR3 spans 14 amino acids. Trimming cost V 4 bases and J 5 bases; bases outside gene matches: 7. The variable domain in full, completed from reference TRBV7-2 and TRBJ2-5, reads GAGVSQSPSNKVTEKGKDVELRCDPISGHTALYWYRQSLGQGLEFLIYFQGNSAPDKSGLPSDRFSAERTGGSVSTLTIQRTQQEDSAVYLCASSSAGRGETQYFGPGTRLLVL.

The chain carries TRBV19 and TRBJ1-2, with a possible D match to TRBD1 (6 bases). Germline V gene lookup returns CDR1 LNHDA and CDR2 SQIVND (reference sequence). The V end lost 2 bases, the J end lost 8 bases, and 18 bases lay between the germline ends. The length of the CDR3 is 15 residues. CDR3 sequence reads: CASSITGGPQKGYTF. The DNA for the CDR3 is TGTGCCAGTAGTATAACTGGGGGGCCCCAGAAGGGCTACACCTTC.

J is TRBJ1-1 and V is TRBV6-1, with unresolved D. This CDR3 comprises 14 residues. Germline V gives CDR1 MNHNS, CDR2 SASEGT. V lost 0 bases and J lost 1, with 6 bases in between. The CDR3 sequence: CASSEAYRNTEAFF. Written as DNA, the CDR3 is TGTGCCAGCAGTGAAGCGTACAGGAACACTGAAGCTTTCTTT.